The 22 T cell receptor beta chains reported below all come from one sample, sequenced in a study of blood T cell repertoires in COVID-19. Only in-frame clones appear in the TCRdb table, and some are missing; sequencing was by immunoSEQ multiplex PCR. The sample consists of over 55,000 clones, around three quarters of them appearing once. The source material was peripheral blood. The receptors come from a woman aged 70-85 years with acute or convalescent COVID-19.

The V and J genes are TRBV3-1 (or the pseudogene TRBV3-2) and TRBJ1-2; TRBD1 might be the D (5 bases). V lost 5 bases and J lost 4, with 14 bases in between. Germline CDR1 LGHDT, CDR2 YNNKEL (reference sequence). The CDR3 extends over 14 amino acids. The CDR3 DNA follows: TGTGCCAGCAGCAAGGGGCAGGCGATCTATGGCTACACCTTC. Encoded protein: CASSKGQAIYGYTF.

The CDR3 is CASNPGVTYNEQFF. The CDR3 DNA is TGTGCCAGCAACCCCGGGGTTACCTACAATGAGCAGTTCTTC. The chain combines TRBV6-5 with TRBJ2-1, with D possibly being TRBD2 (5 bases). Trimming left V 7 bases short and J 2 bases short, with 12 bases between. Germline CDR1 reads MNHEY; CDR2 reads SVGAGI. The CDR3 is 14 residues long.

This chain uses TRBV9 with TRBJ1-4; perhaps TRBD1 as D (6 bases). Germline CDR1 reads SGDLS; CDR2 reads YYNGEE. This CDR3 is 14 amino acids long. V gave up 3 bases and J gave up 2 bases, with 8 bases separating them. The CDR3 reads CASSGQVTNEKLFF. CDR3 coding DNA: TGTGCCAGCAGCGGACAGGTGACTAATGAAAAACTGTTTTTT.

The rearrangement joins TRBV27 to TRBJ2-1; 11 positions match TRBD2. The CDR3 covers 15 residues. V trimming: 7 bases; J trimming: 7 bases; junction bases outside the gene matches: 9. Germline CDR1 MNHEY, CDR2 SMNVEV (reference sequence). For the CDR3, the DNA is TGTGCCAGCACCCGTGCTAGCGGGGGGTTTAATGAGCAGTTCTTC. This sequence encodes CASTRASGGFNEQFF.

V is TRBV4-2 and J is TRBJ2-1; 10 bases are a match to TRBD2. Germline loops: CDR1 LGHNA, CDR2 YNFKEQ. With 4 bases clipped from V and 2 bases from J, the junction kept 5 bases outside the gene matches. This CDR3 region has 16 residues. The CDR3 sequence is CASSPRTSGPYNEQFF. DNA for the CDR3: TGTGCCAGCAGCCCCAGGACTAGCGGCCCCTACAATGAGCAGTTCTTC.

This rearrangement joins TRBV28 to TRBJ2-1; the match to TRBD2 covers 10 bases. The CDR3 extends over 14 amino acids. Trimming removed 7 bases from V and 9 bases from J; junction bases left unmatched: 9. The germline gives CDR1 MDHEN, CDR2 SYDVKM. This CDR3 reads CASIRAGGRGEQFF. CDR3 DNA sequence: TGTGCCAGCATAAGAGCGGGAGGGCGGGGTGAGCAGTTCTTC.

This chain connects TRBV3-1 (or the pseudogene TRBV3-2) to TRBJ1-1; D is perhaps TRBD1 (5 bases). Germline CDR1 reads LGHDT; CDR2 reads YNNKEL (reference sequence). V lost 5 bases, J lost 7 bases, and 14 bases lay in between. The CDR3 length is 13 residues. The CDR3 spells CASSINRIDEAFF. The CDR3 bases are TGTGCCAGCAGCATAAACAGGATAGATGAAGCTTTCTTT.

There are a few counts of this clone. The rearrangement joins TRBV2 to TRBJ2-3; 10 nucleotides align to TRBD1. The CDR3 is made up of 15 amino acids. With V trimmed by 4 bases and J by 5 bases, 6 bases remained unmatched. Germline CDR1 SNHLY, CDR2 FYNNEI. The CDR3 DNA sequence: TGTGCCAGCAGTGTCCGGGACAGGGGAATAGATACGCAGTATTTT. Protein sequence: CASSVRDRGIDTQYF. The variable domain in full, with the rest retrieved from reference TRBV2 and TRBJ2-3, is EPEVTQTPSHQVTQMGQEVILRCVPISNHLYFYWYRQILGQKVEFLVSFYNNEISEKSEIFDDQFSVERPDGSNFTLKIRSTKLEDSAMYFCASSVRDRGIDTQYFGPGTRLTVL.

The chain has TRBV6-5 and TRBJ1-1; weak D call: TRBD1 (5 bases). The CDR3 contains 14 residues. Trimming took off 6 bases at V and 5 bases at J, with 16 bases between the two ends. In germline, CDR1 is MNHEY, CDR2 SVGAGI. The CDR3 region is CASRARALRTEAFF. In DNA form, the CDR3 reads TGTGCCAGCAGAGCCAGGGCTTTGCGGACTGAAGCTTTCTTT.

V and J are TRBV25-1 and TRBJ1-5, with D possibly matching TRBD1 (5 bases). V was clipped by 1 base and J by 10 bases, with 8 bases between them. From germline, CDR1 is MGHDK and CDR2 SYGVNS. This CDR3 spans 12 amino acids. CDR3 nucleotides: TGTGCCAGCAGTGAATGGGGCAAACCCCAGCATTTT. It translates to CASSEWGKPQHF.

This clone was picked up one time. V is TRBV7-8 and J is TRBJ2-1; the match to TRBD1 covers 8 bases. Looked up from germline, CDR1 is SGHVS and CDR2 is FQNEAQ. V lost 5 bases, J lost 6 bases, and 9 bases stayed unmatched. The CDR3 contains 15 residues. CDR3 sequence reads: CASSPTGATPNEQFF. Written as DNA, the CDR3 is TGTGCCAGCAGCCCGACAGGGGCGACCCCCAATGAGCAGTTCTTC.

V is TRBV19 and J is TRBJ1-2; 7 bases fit TRBD1. Germline loops: CDR1 LNHDA, CDR2 SQIVND (reference sequence). The CDR3 covers 14 residues. Trimming at V came to 8 bases and at J to 4 bases, leaving 10 bases not matched to a gene. This CDR3 is CASEFTGQAYGYTF. CDR3 in DNA: TGTGCCAGTGAATTTACCGGACAGGCCTATGGCTACACCTTC.

The chain is built from TRBV19 and TRBJ1-1; possible D gene TRBD1, 6 bases. Germline values: CDR1 LNHDA, CDR2 SQIVND (reference sequence). V was trimmed by 4 bases and J by 8 bases, leaving 14 bases between them. The CDR3 covers 13 residues. The CDR3 protein is CASSTYGQTEAFF. The CDR3 DNA sequence: TGTGCCAGTAGTACCTATGGACAGACCGAAGCTTTCTTT.

The chain uses TRBV5-4 and TRBJ2-7; the match to TRBD2 covers 14 bases. The CDR3 covers 17 residues. Germline CDR1 SGHNT, CDR2 YYREEE (reference sequence). J was trimmed by 3 bases and V by 4 bases; bases with no gene match: 9. CDR3 residues: CASSPGTSGSRFYEQYF. The CDR3 DNA sequence: TGTGCCAGCAGCCCCGGGACTAGCGGGAGCCGCTTCTACGAGCAGTACTTC.

The genes are TRBV5-1 and TRBJ1-4; no firm D call. The CDR3 has 14 amino acids. Trimming stripped 2 bases from V and 8 bases from J, with 13 bases between. From germline, CDR1 is SGHRS and CDR2 YFSETQ. CDR3 coding DNA: TGCGCCAGCAGCTTAGATACCTACGGGGAAAAACTGTTTTTT. As protein: CASSLDTYGEKLFF.

DNA for the CDR3: TGTGCCAGCAGTGGACAGCGGAACACTGAAGCTTTCTTT. Translating it yields CASSGQRNTEAFF. This chain connects TRBV27 to TRBJ1-1; D is possibly TRBD1 (6 bases). The CDR3 length is 13 residues. CDR1 and CDR2 from the germline V gene are MNHEY and SMNVEV (reference sequence). The V end was cut by 5 bases, the J end by 1 base, with 8 bases between.

The chain couples TRBV2 to TRBJ2-4, with TRBD1 matching 8 bases. The CDR3 has 15 amino acids. Germline V gene data show CDR1 as SNHLY and CDR2 as FYNNEI. V gave up 8 bases and J gave up 8 bases; unmatched junction bases: 14. In nucleotides, the CDR3 is TGTGCCAGCCGGAGGGTGGCAGGGGGCTTTGACATTCAGTACTTC. This sequence encodes CASRRVAGGFDIQYF.

V and J are TRBV7-2 and TRBJ1-5, with D possibly TRBD1 on 5 matching bases. The CDR3 runs 15 residues. The germline V gene encodes CDR1 SGHTA and CDR2 FQGNSA. The ends were cut back, 2 bases at V and 2 bases at J, with 10 bases in the middle. CDR3 in DNA: TGTGCCAGCAGCTTACGGGTAGGGGGCAATCAGCCCCAGCATTTT. Its translation is CASSLRVGGNQPQHF.

The J gene is TRBJ2-2, the V gene TRBV5-8; maybe TRBD1 (6 bases). From germline, CDR1 is SGHTS and CDR2 YDEGEE. V lost 0 bases and J 7 bases, leaving 10 bases between the germline ends. This CDR3 has 14 residues. The CDR3: CASSLDGTRGELFF. The CDR3 DNA reads TGTGCCAGCAGCTTGGATGGGACACGCGGGGAGCTGTTTTTT. Using reference TRBV5-8 and TRBJ2-2 for the parts outside the CDR3, the full variable domain is EAGVTQSPTHLIKTRGQQATLRCSPISGHTSVYWYQQALGLGLQFLLWYDEGEERNRGNFPPRFSGRQFPNYSSELNVNALELEDSALYLCASSLDGTRGELFFGEGSRLTVL.

V and J are TRBV19 and TRBJ1-5; tentative D call: TRBD1 (6 bases). CDR3 length: 13 residues. Germline loops: CDR1 LNHDA, CDR2 SQIVND (reference sequence). The germline V and J ends were trimmed by 10 bases and 2 bases, with 12 bases remaining between them. The CDR3 nucleotides read TGTGCCACCGATGGGGGCGGCAATCAGCCCCAGCATTTT. This gives the protein CATDGGGNQPQHF. The variable domain in full, completed from reference TRBV19 and TRBJ1-5, reads DGGITQSPKYLFRKEGQNVTLSCEQNLNHDAMYWYRQDPGQGLRLIYYSQIVNDFQKGDIAEGYSVSREKKESFPLTVTSAQKNPTAFYLCATDGGGNQPQHFGDGTRLSIL.

This chain links TRBV29-1 with TRBJ2-5; 10 bases are shared with TRBD2. Trimming took 4 bases from V and 2 from J; bases not matched to a gene: 7. Germline V gene sequence: CDR1 SQVTM, CDR2 ANQGSEA. This CDR3 has 15 residues. CDR3 loop: CSVGRSGGGQETQYF. CDR3 DNA sequence: TGCAGCGTTGGCAGAAGCGGGGGGGGACAAGAGACCCAGTACTTC.

This clone has just a few counts. This chain connects TRBV27 to TRBJ1-2; maybe TRBD1 (6 bases). Germline values: CDR1 MNHEY, CDR2 SMNVEV (reference sequence). This CDR3 has 14 amino acids. Trimming removed 2 bases at V and 4 bases at J, with 11 bases between. The CDR3 protein is CASSLQGSFYGYTF. Written as DNA, the CDR3 is TGTGCCAGCAGTTTACAGGGGTCGTTCTATGGCTACACCTTC.